This T cell receptor (beta chain) was found in a study of T cells in localized non-small cell lung cancer. Study-wide findings and caveats: Among the top 100 tumor clones, a median approximately 60 appeared in adjacent lung. Higher blood T cell density went with longer overall survival.

The assay was immunoSEQ multiplex PCR, and TCRdb's table has in-frame clones only and misses some. This table has about 47,000 clones, around 87% appearing once. Note on this clone: Its antigen is currently unknown.

The sample in question was PBMCs, obtained before any cancer treatment. The receptor comes from a man between 40 and 69 years old with stage II lung adenocarcinoma.

CDR3 in amino acids: CASSHSGGNTDTQYF. The DNA of the CDR3 is TGTGCCAGCAGTCATAGCGGGGGGAACACAGATACGCAGTATTTT. The chain couples TRBV2 to TRBJ2-3, with 10 bases that match TRBD2. CDR3 length: 15 amino acids. Per germline, CDR1 SNHLY and CDR2 FYNNEI. V gave up 5 bases and J gave up 2 bases; unmatched junction bases: 4.